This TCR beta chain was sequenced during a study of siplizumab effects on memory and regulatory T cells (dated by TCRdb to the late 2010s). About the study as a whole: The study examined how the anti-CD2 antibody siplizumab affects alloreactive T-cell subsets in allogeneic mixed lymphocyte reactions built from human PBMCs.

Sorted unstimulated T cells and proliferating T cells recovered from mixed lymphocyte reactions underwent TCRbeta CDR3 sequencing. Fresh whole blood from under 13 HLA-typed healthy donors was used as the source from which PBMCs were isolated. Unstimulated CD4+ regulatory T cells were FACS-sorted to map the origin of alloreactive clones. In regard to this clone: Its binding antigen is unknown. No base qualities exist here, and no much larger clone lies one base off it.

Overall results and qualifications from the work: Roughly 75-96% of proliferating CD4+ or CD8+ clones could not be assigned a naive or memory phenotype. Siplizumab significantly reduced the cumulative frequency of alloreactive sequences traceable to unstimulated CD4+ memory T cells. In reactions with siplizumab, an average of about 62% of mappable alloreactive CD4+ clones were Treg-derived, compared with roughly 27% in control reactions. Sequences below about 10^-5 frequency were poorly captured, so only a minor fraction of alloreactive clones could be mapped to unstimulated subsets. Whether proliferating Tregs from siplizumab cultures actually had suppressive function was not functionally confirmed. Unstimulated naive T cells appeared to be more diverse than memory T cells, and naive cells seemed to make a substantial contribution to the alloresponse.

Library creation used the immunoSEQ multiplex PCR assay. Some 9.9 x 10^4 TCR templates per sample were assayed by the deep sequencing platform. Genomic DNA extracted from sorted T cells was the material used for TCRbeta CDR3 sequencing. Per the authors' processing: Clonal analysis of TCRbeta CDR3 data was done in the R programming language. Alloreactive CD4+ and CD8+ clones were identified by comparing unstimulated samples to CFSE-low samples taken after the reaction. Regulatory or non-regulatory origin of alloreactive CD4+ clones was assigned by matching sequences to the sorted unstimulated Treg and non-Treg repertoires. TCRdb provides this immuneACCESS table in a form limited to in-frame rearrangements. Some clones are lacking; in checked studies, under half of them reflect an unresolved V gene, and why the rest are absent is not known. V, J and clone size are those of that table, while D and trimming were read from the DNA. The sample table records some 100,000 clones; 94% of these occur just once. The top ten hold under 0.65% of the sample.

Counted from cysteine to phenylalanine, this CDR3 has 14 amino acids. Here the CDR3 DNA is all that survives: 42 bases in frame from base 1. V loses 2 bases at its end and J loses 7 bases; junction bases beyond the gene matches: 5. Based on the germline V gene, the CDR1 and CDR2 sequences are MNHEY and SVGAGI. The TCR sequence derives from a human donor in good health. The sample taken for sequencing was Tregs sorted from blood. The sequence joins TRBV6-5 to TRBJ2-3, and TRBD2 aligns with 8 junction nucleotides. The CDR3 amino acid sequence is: CASSYREGLNTQYF. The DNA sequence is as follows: TGTGCCAGCAGTTACCGGGAGGGACTAAATACGCAGTATTTT.